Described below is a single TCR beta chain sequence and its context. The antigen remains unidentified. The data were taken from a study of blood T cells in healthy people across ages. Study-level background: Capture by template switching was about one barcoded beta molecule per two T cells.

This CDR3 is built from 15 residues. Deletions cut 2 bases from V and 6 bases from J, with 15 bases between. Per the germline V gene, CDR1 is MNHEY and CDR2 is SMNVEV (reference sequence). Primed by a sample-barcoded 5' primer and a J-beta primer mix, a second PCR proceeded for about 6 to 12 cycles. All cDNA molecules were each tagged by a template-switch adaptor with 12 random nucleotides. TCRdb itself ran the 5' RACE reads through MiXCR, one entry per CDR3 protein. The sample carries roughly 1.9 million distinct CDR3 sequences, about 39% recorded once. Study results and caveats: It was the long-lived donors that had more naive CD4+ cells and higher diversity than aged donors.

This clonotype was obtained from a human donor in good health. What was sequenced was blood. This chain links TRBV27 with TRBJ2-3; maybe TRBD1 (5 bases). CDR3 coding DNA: TGTGCCAGCAGTTTAAGTCCAGGGCTGGCGGATACGCAGTATTTT. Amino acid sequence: CASSLSPGLADTQYF.